This T cell receptor beta chain was documented in a study of blood T cells in healthy people across ages. Study-wide results and limits: Donor CMV status, an unknown factor, possibly confounded changes in expanded clonotypes.

A sample-barcoded 5' primer and a J-beta primer mix were used in a second PCR of roughly 6 to 11 cycles. TCRdb recomputed calls from the 5' RACE reads with MiXCR, one row per CDR3 protein. The sample comprises over a million distinct CDR3 sequences, 40% to 45% of which are singletons, and about 3.8% rests with the top ten. Regarding this clonotype: The antigen is unknown.

The V and J ends lost 5 bases and 4 bases, in that order; junction bases with no gene match: 6. Germline values: CDR1 DFQATT, CDR2 SNEGSKA (reference sequence). The CDR3 is 13 amino acids. The chain carries TRBV20-1 and TRBJ1-1, with 8 positions matching TRBD1. Sequenced material: blood. This receptor was obtained from a woman aged 18 to 35 in good health. The CDR3 reads CSAARTGSTEAFF. In nucleotides, the CDR3 is TGCAGTGCTGCTCGGACAGGGAGCACTGAAGCTTTCTTT.